This section outlines one TCR beta chain sequence together with its context. The trim removed 0 bases at V and 7 bases at J, leaving 6 bases unmatched. This CDR3 region has 16 residues. Germline-derived CDR1 and CDR2 are SNHLY and FYNNEI. Generated by immunoSEQ multiplex PCR, the TCRdb table keeps only in-frame clones and is missing some. This sample has 97,000 or so clones, with about half found just once. This sample is part of a study of shared clonotypes between healthy human individuals. The sequenced sample consisted of PBMCs. The sequence was obtained from a woman in her thirties or forties in good health. Some clones in this sample may be carry-over from other donors' samples. The V and J genes are TRBV2 and TRBJ2-7; TRBD2 aligns across 13 bases. The CDR3 reads CASSEAGGGLAGEQYF. CDR3 DNA sequence: TGTGCCAGCAGTGAAGCGGGTGGGGGACTAGCGGGAGAGCAGTACTTC.